The clone carrying this T cell receptor beta chain has at least ten counts. Indicated time point: newly diagnosed GD, antithyroid drugs for less than 3 months. The TCR library was made from RNA extracted from PBMCs. The sample originates from a study of regulatory T cells in long-lasting Graves disease. Library construction for TCR beta used iRepertoire HTBI primers and Arm-PCR of CDR3 regions. TCRdb reanalysed the multiplex PCR reads using MiXCR and keeps one entry per CDR3 protein. The data hold a few hundred thousand distinct CDR3 sequences, with 16% observed a single time. The CDR3 sequence is 11 residues long. The V gene's germline CDR1 is MNHNS and CDR2 SASEGT. V lost 0 bases to trimming and J lost 11 bases, with 4 bases between them. The sample also formed part of further work on T cells in Graves' hyperthyroidism and ophthalmopathy.

The chain is built from TRBV6-1 and TRBJ1-4; no clear D. The receptor's source is a man aged 35-49 years with Graves disease. The sequencing here drew on peripheral blood mononuclear cells (PBMCs), taken at new diagnosis, from a patient treated with antithyroid drugs. CDR3 protein: CASSEAGKLFF. CDR3 coding DNA: TGTGCCAGCAGTGAAGCGGGGAAACTGTTTTTT.